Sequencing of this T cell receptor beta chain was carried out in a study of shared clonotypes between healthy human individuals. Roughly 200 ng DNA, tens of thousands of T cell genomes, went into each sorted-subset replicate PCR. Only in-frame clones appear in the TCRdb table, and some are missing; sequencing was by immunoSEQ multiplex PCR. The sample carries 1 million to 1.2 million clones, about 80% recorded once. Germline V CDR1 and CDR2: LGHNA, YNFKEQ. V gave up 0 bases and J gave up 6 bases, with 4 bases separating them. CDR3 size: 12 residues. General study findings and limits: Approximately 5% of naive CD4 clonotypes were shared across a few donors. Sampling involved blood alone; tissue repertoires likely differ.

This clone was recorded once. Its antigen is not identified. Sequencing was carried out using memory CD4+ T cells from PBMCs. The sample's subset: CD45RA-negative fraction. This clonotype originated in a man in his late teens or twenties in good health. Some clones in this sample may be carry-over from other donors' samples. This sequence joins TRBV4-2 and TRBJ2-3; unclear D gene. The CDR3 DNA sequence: TGTGCCAGCAGCCAAGATTGGGATACGCAGTATTTT. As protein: CASSQDWDTQYF.